This T cell receptor (beta chain) was sequenced during a study of shared clonotypes between healthy human individuals. The V end lost 1 base, the J end lost 2 bases, and 7 bases lay between the germline ends. Germline CDR1 reads MGHRA; CDR2 reads YSYEKL. The CDR3 covers 14 residues. Profiled with immunoSEQ multiplex PCR; TCRdb holds only in-frame clones, not every one. The sample carries fewer than 600,000 clones, 79% recorded once. Notes on this clone: The same CDR3 arises from other DNA sequences in this sample as well.

Sequenced sample: PBMCs. This sequence originates from a woman between 35 and 50 years old in good health. Some clones in this sample may be carry-over from other donors' samples. This chain joins TRBV4-1 and TRBJ2-3; D not resolved. CDR3 amino acids: CASSQVGYTDTQYF. The CDR3 DNA reads TGCGCCAGCAGCCAAGTGGGGTACACAGATACGCAGTATTTT.